One T cell receptor (beta chain) is described in this entry. Trimming took off 3 bases at V and 6 bases at J, with 27 bases between the two ends. The CDR3 sequence is 18 residues long. The germline gives CDR1 SGHDT, CDR2 YYEEEE. Produced via immunoSEQ multiplex PCR; TCRdb's table is partial and in-frame only. This table holds around 300,000 clones, approximately 90% found once. This sample is drawn from a study of blood T cell repertoires in COVID-19. Study-wide background: Researchers got acute and convalescent COVID-19 samples from the United States, Italy and Spain.

The chain recombines TRBV5-6 with TRBJ1-1, with unresolved D. The sequenced sample was peripheral blood. This sequence originates from a woman between 25 and 40 years old with COVID-19, enrolled during active disease. As DNA, the CDR3 is TGTGCCAGCAGCTCGGAGGAAAGGAGGGCTACTTCTTGGGCTGAAGCTTTCTTT. It translates to CASSSEERRATSWAEAFF.